This passage covers 25 T cell receptor beta chains from one sample sequenced in a study of blood T cell repertoires in COVID-19. Profiled with immunoSEQ multiplex PCR; TCRdb holds only in-frame clones, not every one. The table includes some 100,000 clones, 80% to 90% detected once. Sequencing was done on a sample of PBMCs or T cells enriched from blood (not recorded which). Receptor source: a woman aged 45-65 years who had recovered from COVID-19.

This chain joins TRBV27 and TRBJ2-1; D may be TRBD2 (5 bases). Trimming cost V 3 bases and J 0 bases, with 18 bases left between them. Germline CDR1 is MNHEY and CDR2 is SMNVEV (reference sequence). This CDR3 region has 18 residues. CDR3 bases: TGTGCCAGCAGTTTTGGGAGCTTCGCCGCAAGCTCCTACAATGAGCAGTTCTTC. It specifies CASSFGSFAASSYNEQFF.

V usage is TRBV7-9 and J usage is TRBJ2-3; perhaps TRBD2 as D (5 bases). The CDR3 length is 15 residues. The V end was cut by 1 base, the J end by 3 bases, with 11 bases between. Germline V gene data show CDR1 as SEHNR and CDR2 as FQNEAQ (reference sequence). The CDR3 DNA reads TGTGCCAGCAGCTTAGTGTGGCCGGGGACAGATACGCAGTATTTT. Translating it yields CASSLVWPGTDTQYF.

This chain connects TRBV7-2 to TRBJ2-7; the match to TRBD1 covers 10 bases. There are 13 residues in the CDR3. With 5 bases clipped from V and 3 bases from J, the junction kept 1 base outside the gene matches. Germline loops: CDR1 SGHTA, CDR2 FQGNSA. The CDR3: CASSRDRGYEQYF. CDR3 DNA sequence: TGTGCCAGCAGCCGGGACAGGGGCTACGAGCAGTACTTC.

In this sample, this clone turned up once. This rearrangement joins TRBV7-3 to TRBJ2-5, with D perhaps matching TRBD1 (5 bases). CDR3 length equals 13 residues. Per germline, CDR1 SGHTA and CDR2 FQGTGA. V dropped 5 bases and J dropped 1 base, with 8 bases sitting between them. CDR3: CASSPGAQETQYF. CDR3 in DNA: TGTGCCAGCAGCCCTGGGGCCCAAGAGACCCAGTACTTC.

This rearrangement joins TRBV5-5 to TRBJ1-1; the D gene is possibly TRBD1 (6 bases). The CDR3 has 15 amino acids. Trimming stripped 1 base from V and 0 bases from J, with 10 bases between. CDR1 is SGHKS and CDR2 is YYEKEE in the germline V gene (reference sequence). The CDR3 spells CASSLSWTVNTEAFF. The CDR3 DNA reads TGTGCCAGCAGCTTGAGCTGGACAGTGAACACTGAAGCTTTCTTT.

This clone was picked up one time. This chain connects TRBV15 to TRBJ1-1; TRBD1 is a possible D gene (5 bases). Germline CDR1 and CDR2: LNHNV and YYDKDF (reference sequence). Trimming removed 0 bases at V and 3 bases at J, with 17 bases between. The CDR3 sequence is 17 residues long. In DNA, the CDR3 is TGTGCCACCAGCAGAGATTTCCAGACCTGGGGGGACACTGAAGCTTTCTTT. It specifies CATSRDFQTWGDTEAFF.

The chain uses TRBV2 and TRBJ2-2; tentative D call: TRBD1 (6 bases). The V gene lost 9 bases and the J gene lost 5 bases, with 13 bases spanning the gap. CDR3 size: 13 residues. Germline CDR1 is SNHLY and CDR2 is FYNNEI. This CDR3 is CASERTVTGELFF. Written as DNA, the CDR3 is TGTGCCAGTGAACGGACAGTTACCGGGGAGCTGTTTTTT.

This clone showed up just a few times. V gene TRBV2 combines with J gene TRBJ2-5, with D hard to call. The CDR3 length is 13 residues. Between the trimmed V and J ends, which lost 1 base and 3 bases, there was a span of 6 bases. Looked up from germline, CDR1 is SNHLY and CDR2 is FYNNEI. The CDR3, as DNA: TGTGCCAGCAGTGAAGTAGTGAAAGAGACCCAGTACTTC. Protein sequence: CASSEVVKETQYF.

The chain links TRBV10-3 to TRBJ2-5; 7 nucleotides agree with TRBD2. V was clipped by 2 bases and J by 1 base; unmatched bases: 1. The V gene's germline CDR1 is ENHRY and CDR2 SYGVKD. The CDR3 runs to 14 residues. Written as DNA, the CDR3 is TGTGCCATCAGTGAGACTAGCGCCCAAGAGACCCAGTACTTC. Protein product: CAISETSAQETQYF.

In its sample, this clone was seen once. This chain connects TRBV5-6 to TRBJ2-5, with 7 bases fitting TRBD1. Trimming took 2 bases from V and 2 from J; bases not matched to a gene: 3. The CDR3 spans 14 residues. Per germline, CDR1 SGHDT and CDR2 YYEEEE. This CDR3 reads CASSFSGQQETQYF. In nucleotides, the CDR3 is TGTGCCAGCAGCTTCTCGGGACAGCAAGAGACCCAGTACTTC.

This rearrangement joins TRBV24-1 to TRBJ1-1; D ambiguous. The V gene's germline CDR1 is KGHDR and CDR2 SFDVKD. The length of the CDR3 is 15 residues. V shed 4 bases and J shed 1 base, with 12 bases lying between them. The CDR3 spells CATSDSLHPNTEAFF. The CDR3 nucleotides read TGTGCCACCAGTGACTCCTTACACCCGAACACTGAAGCTTTCTTT.

This clone was seen only a few times. V usage is TRBV27 and J usage is TRBJ2-4; the match to TRBD2 covers 7 bases. Germline-derived CDR1 and CDR2 are MNHEY and SMNVEV (reference sequence). This CDR3 region has 14 residues. With 4 bases clipped from V and 8 bases from J, the junction kept 8 bases outside the gene matches. CDR3 loop: CASSSPGRGDIQYF. CDR3 sequence (DNA): TGTGCCAGCAGTTCGCCGGGACGGGGGGACATTCAGTACTTC.

The V call is TRBV28, the J call TRBJ1-5, with 10 bases lining up with TRBD1. V shed 10 bases and J 7 bases; nucleotides not matched to a gene: 7. Germline V gene sequence: CDR1 MDHEN, CDR2 SYDVKM. The CDR3 contains 13 residues. This chain's CDR3 is CAIGGQGVQPQHF. DNA of the CDR3: TGTGCCATCGGAGGACAGGGGGTCCAGCCCCAGCATTTT. The full variable domain, with the rest looked up from reference TRBV28 and TRBJ1-5, is DVKVTQSSRYLVKRTGEKVFLECVQDMDHENMFWYRQDPGLGLRLIYFSYDVKMKEKGDIPEGYSVSREKKERFSLILESASTNQTSMYLCAIGGQGVQPQHFGDGTRLSIL.

J is TRBJ1-6 and V is TRBV2; D not certain. V was shortened by 3 bases and J by 6 bases, with 6 bases between the two germline ends. The CDR3 is 13 amino acids. CDR1 and CDR2 (germline): SNHLY, FYNNEI. CDR3 in DNA: TGTGCCAGCAGTGAGACGGGTAATTCACCCCTCCACTTT. Its protein product is CASSETGNSPLHF.

The rearrangement joins TRBV9 to TRBJ1-2, with TRBD1 matching over 8 bases. V lost 0 bases and J lost 7; bases outside the gene matches: 8. This CDR3 is 15 amino acids long. The germline V gene encodes CDR1 SGDLS and CDR2 YYNGEE. CDR3 sequence: CASSVEVRGLGGYTF. DNA for the CDR3: TGTGCCAGCAGCGTAGAGGTCAGGGGGCTAGGTGGCTACACCTTC.

The rearrangement links TRBV11-2 to TRBJ1-2; no reliable D call. Germline CDR1 reads SGHAT; CDR2 reads FQNNGV. Trimming removed 5 bases from V and 8 bases from J, with 12 bases in between. This CDR3 region has 12 residues. The CDR3 loop reads CASSPHTVGYTF. The DNA of the CDR3 is TGTGCCAGCAGCCCCCATACAGTAGGCTACACCTTC.

J is TRBJ2-7 and V is TRBV19, with D tentatively TRBD2 (5 bases). Germline V gene data show CDR1 as LNHDA and CDR2 as SQIVND (reference sequence). The CDR3 loop spans 11 amino acids. Trimming stripped 5 bases from V and 7 bases from J, with 9 bases between. Here the CDR3 reads CASSLRDEQYF. The CDR3 DNA reads as TGTGCCAGTAGTTTGAGGGATGAGCAGTACTTC. The full variable domain, its missing parts supplied by reference TRBV19 and TRBJ2-7, is DGGITQSPKYLFRKEGQNVTLSCEQNLNHDAMYWYRQDPGQGLRLIYYSQIVNDFQKGDIAEGYSVSREKKESFPLTVTSAQKNPTAFYLCASSLRDEQYFGPGTRLTVT.

The CDR3 DNA is TGCAGTGCTAGTTGGGATGACAGGCCTCCCCAAAACATTCAGTACTTC. It codes for CSASWDDRPPQNIQYF. This chain uses TRBV20-1 with TRBJ2-4, with D tentatively TRBD1 (6 bases). V was shortened by 3 bases and J by 5 bases, with 20 bases between the two germline ends. The CDR3 sequence is 16 residues long. CDR1 and CDR2 from the germline V gene are DFQATT and SNEGSKA (reference sequence).

V gene TRBV28 combines with J gene TRBJ1-1; 12 bases agree with TRBD1. The CDR3 runs to 14 residues. From germline, CDR1 is MDHEN and CDR2 SYDVKM. The ends lost 6 bases at V and 5 bases at J; junction bases unmatched: 4. The CDR3 coding sequence is TGTGCCAGCAGCCGGGGACAGGGGGCAACTGAAGCTTTCTTT. Its protein is CASSRGQGATEAFF.

Only one count was recorded for this clone. The rearrangement uses TRBV2 and TRBJ1-1; D is unclear. This CDR3 contains 14 residues. Per the germline V gene, CDR1 is SNHLY and CDR2 is FYNNEI. The V end lost 4 bases, the J end lost 1 base, and 10 bases lay between the germline ends. The CDR3 DNA is TGTGCCAGCAGTGGGCCCTCAGGGAACACTGAAGCTTTCTTT. It specifies CASSGPSGNTEAFF.

This sequence joins TRBV7-9 and TRBJ2-3, with TRBD1 identical over 7 bases. The V and J ends lost 1 base and 5 bases, in that order; junction bases with no gene match: 3. The germline V gene encodes CDR1 SEHNR and CDR2 FQNEAQ (reference sequence). The CDR3 is made up of 14 amino acids. CDR3 residues: CASSLEGAIDTQYF. DNA for the CDR3: TGTGCCAGCAGCTTAGAGGGGGCGATAGATACGCAGTATTTT.

The rearrangement joins TRBV27 to TRBJ1-5; 7 nucleotides match TRBD1. With 6 bases clipped from V and 4 bases from J, the junction kept 9 bases outside the gene matches. The CDR3 runs 15 residues. The germline CDR1 and CDR2 sequences are MNHEY and SMNVEV (reference sequence). The CDR3, as DNA: TGTGCCAGCAGGCCATGGGGACAGACTAATCAGCCCCAGCATTTT. Translating it yields CASRPWGQTNQPQHF.

V gene TRBV6-5 combines with J gene TRBJ2-1, with 9 nucleotides matching TRBD2. This CDR3 has 14 amino acids. The germline gives CDR1 MNHEY, CDR2 SVGAGI. J was trimmed by 7 bases and V by 6 bases; bases with no gene match: 7. CDR3 region: CASRRLAALNEQFF. The DNA for the CDR3 is TGTGCCAGCAGGAGACTAGCGGCCTTAAATGAGCAGTTCTTC.

This chain connects TRBV29-1 to TRBJ1-1; 8 nucleotides match TRBD1. This CDR3 comprises 13 residues. With 8 bases clipped from V and 2 bases from J, the junction kept 7 bases outside the gene matches. Germline V gene lookup returns CDR1 SQVTM and CDR2 ANQGSEA. The CDR3 coding sequence is TGCAGCACTCAGACAGGGGCCAACACTGAAGCTTTCTTT. This gives the protein CSTQTGANTEAFF.

The rearrangement uses TRBV1 and TRBJ2-6; the table's D call, TRBD1, has no DNA check behind it. TRBV1 is recorded as a pseudogene. The CDR3 has 20 amino acids. In DNA form, the CDR3 reads TGCACCAGCAGCCAAGATTTTTTCGGGACAGGGGGCGGTGGGGCCAACGTCCTGACTTTC. Its protein product is CTSSQDFFGTGGGGANVLTF.